This TCR beta chain comes out of a study of shared clonotypes between healthy human individuals. Trimming cost V 3 bases and J 9 bases; bases outside gene matches: 6. CDR3 length: 15 residues. Germline assignment: CDR1 KGHSH and CDR2 LQKENI. On this clone itself: Antigen specificity is unknown. This sample includes further DNA sequences coding for the same CDR3.

The DNA input per sorted-subset replicate PCR was about 220 ng, corresponding to 25,000 to 30,000 T cell genomes. TCRdb's copy holds only in-frame clones and misses some; the assay was immunoSEQ multiplex PCR. The profile shows about 2.4 million clones, 93% of them singletons. Findings of the study overall: When compared with the clonotypes that were shared by all four sorted-subset donors, the non-shared clonotypes turned out to have lower generation probabilities.

The donors were all Caucasian adults (living in Nashville, Tennessee). The chain links TRBV18 to TRBJ2-3; 13 bases are shared with TRBD2. This TCR came from a man aged 18-30 years in good health. Some clones in this sample may be carry-over from other donors' samples. Sequencing used naive CD4+ T cells from PBMCs. The subset is: CD45RA+ positively selected. The CDR3 sequence: CASSPPGTSGDTQYF. The CDR3 region has the DNA TGTGCCAGCTCACCGCCCGGGACTAGCGGGGACACGCAGTATTTT.